The rows below give T cell receptor beta chains drawn from one sample of a study of early T cells in non-severe SARS-CoV-2 infection. Each CDR3 protein is one row after TCRdb ran MiXCR on the 5' RACE reads. This table holds 70,000 or so distinct CDR3 sequences, roughly 13% found once. The sample consisted of whole blood. The receptors come from an adult who was a healthcare worker with PCR-confirmed SARS-CoV-2 infection or an uninfected control (not recorded which). Both conserved end residues are part of each CDR3. Fields, in order: CDR3 DNA, CDR3 protein, V gene, J gene, D gene, clone size. The D gene is left open where the match is weak. Clone size is shown for a subset of rows, as once, few, many or a class of expanded clone.

CDR3 DNA: TGTGCCAGCAGTTACTCGAGGGGGTACTATGGCTACACCTTC
CDR3 protein: CASSYSRGYYGYTF
V gene: TRBV6-5
J gene: TRBJ1-2
D gene: -
clone size: few

CDR3 DNA: TGTGCCAGCAGCCAAGGCCTGGGACTAGCACGAGAGCAGTACTTC
CDR3 protein: CASSQGLGLAREQYF
V gene: TRBV14
J gene: TRBJ2-7
D gene: TRBD2
clone size: -

CDR3 DNA: TGTGCCAGCAGTGACAGGGGGCATCAGCCCCAGCATTTT
CDR3 protein: CASSDRGHQPQHF
V gene: TRBV6-6
J gene: TRBJ1-5
D gene: TRBD1
clone size: -

CDR3 DNA: TGTGCCAGCAGCCAGTCTAGCGGGGGGTACTCCTACGAGCAGTACTTC
CDR3 protein: CASSQSSGGYSYEQYF
V gene: TRBV4-2
J gene: TRBJ2-7
D gene: TRBD2
clone size: -

CDR3 DNA: TGCAGCGCGGGGGGGATTCCTAGCGGGGAGCAGTTCTTC
CDR3 protein: CSAGGIPSGEQFF
V gene: TRBV29-1
J gene: TRBJ2-1
D gene: TRBD2
clone size: -

CDR3 DNA: TGTGCCAGCAGCTCCTTCCCAGGTGCATCCTACGAGCAGTACTTC
CDR3 protein: CASSSFPGASYEQYF
V gene: TRBV14
J gene: TRBJ2-7
D gene: -
clone size: many

CDR3 DNA: TGTGCCATCAAGGCAGAAGCTGGCAATCAGCCCCAGCATTTT
CDR3 protein: CAIKAEAGNQPQHF
V gene: TRBV10-3
J gene: TRBJ1-5
D gene: -
clone size: -

CDR3 DNA: TGCAGTGCTAGAGTCGGATCCACTGAAGCTTTCTTT
CDR3 protein: CSARVGSTEAFF
V gene: TRBV20-1
J gene: TRBJ1-1
D gene: -
clone size: many

CDR3 DNA: TGTGCCAGCAGTTACTTGGGGGAAGGAAATGAGCAGTTCTTC
CDR3 protein: CASSYLGEGNEQFF
V gene: TRBV6-6
J gene: TRBJ2-1
D gene: -
clone size: -

CDR3 DNA: TGTGCCAGCAGTTTACGGACGATTAACGCTGAAGCTTTCTTT
CDR3 protein: CASSLRTINAEAFF
V gene: TRBV27
J gene: TRBJ1-1
D gene: -
clone size: few

CDR3 DNA: TGTGCCAGCAGTCCCCAAGGGGCTTCGAGCAATCAGCCCCAGCATTTT
CDR3 protein: CASSPQGASSNQPQHF
V gene: TRBV6-5
J gene: TRBJ1-5
D gene: -
clone size: few

CDR3 DNA: TGTGCCAGCTCACTCAGGGGAGCGGGCTATGGCTACACCTTC
CDR3 protein: CASSLRGAGYGYTF
V gene: TRBV18
J gene: TRBJ1-2
D gene: -
clone size: many

CDR3 DNA: TGTGCCAGCGGAACTCTCACCGGGACAGGGGAATTCGACATTCAGTACTTC
CDR3 protein: CASGTLTGTGEFDIQYF
V gene: TRBV28
J gene: TRBJ2-4
D gene: TRBD1
clone size: many

CDR3 DNA: TGTGCCAGCAGCTTAGTCGGAGAGCAGTACTTC
CDR3 protein: CASSLVGEQYF
V gene: TRBV5-5
J gene: TRBJ2-7
D gene: -
clone size: -

CDR3 DNA: TGTGTCAGTTGGGGAAACATTCAGTACTTC
CDR3 protein: CVSWGNIQYF
V gene: TRBV2
J gene: TRBJ2-4
D gene: -
clone size: few

CDR3 DNA: TGTGCCAGCAGACAATCGACAGGGAGGCCCTACGAGCAGTACTTC
CDR3 protein: CASRQSTGRPYEQYF
V gene: TRBV27
J gene: TRBJ2-7
D gene: -
clone size: few

CDR3 DNA: TGTGCCTGGAGTGTTGTGGGCGACGGCTACACCTTC
CDR3 protein: CAWSVVGDGYTF
V gene: TRBV30
J gene: TRBJ1-2
D gene: -
clone size: few

CDR3 DNA: TGCAGTGCTGGAGGGGAGGGCAATTCACCCCTCCACTTT
CDR3 protein: CSAGGEGNSPLHF
V gene: TRBV20-1
J gene: TRBJ1-6
D gene: -
clone size: many

CDR3 DNA: TGCAGCGTTGAGCATCTTCAAAACATTCAGTACTTC
CDR3 protein: CSVEHLQNIQYF
V gene: TRBV29-1
J gene: TRBJ2-4
D gene: -
clone size: few

CDR3 DNA: TGTGCCATCAGTGATCGAGTACACACAGATACGCAGTATTTT
CDR3 protein: CAISDRVHTDTQYF
V gene: TRBV10-3
J gene: TRBJ2-3
D gene: -
clone size: -

CDR3 DNA: TGTGCCAGCACCCCCCCCCGAAAGGCCGGGGAGCTGTTTTTT
CDR3 protein: CASTPPRKAGELFF
V gene: TRBV28
J gene: TRBJ2-2
D gene: -
clone size: -

CDR3 DNA: TGCGCCAGCAGTCACCCCCAGTGGGGGAGCTCCTACAATGAGCAGTTCTTC
CDR3 protein: CASSHPQWGSSYNEQFF
V gene: TRBV23-1
J gene: TRBJ2-1
D gene: -
clone size: -

CDR3 DNA: TGTGCCAGCAGTGAAGCCGACAGTGGGACCCAGTACTTC
CDR3 protein: CASSEADSGTQYF
V gene: TRBV2
J gene: TRBJ2-5
D gene: -
clone size: few

CDR3 DNA: TGCAGTGCTAGAGAACAGGGGAGCACCGGGGAGCTGTTTTTT
CDR3 protein: CSAREQGSTGELFF
V gene: TRBV20-1
J gene: TRBJ2-2
D gene: TRBD1
clone size: few

CDR3 DNA: TGTGCCAGCAGTCGACTAGCGGGGGGCCTCATCGGCACAGATACGCAGTATTTT
CDR3 protein: CASSRLAGGLIGTDTQYF
V gene: TRBV2
J gene: TRBJ2-3
D gene: TRBD2
clone size: few

CDR3 DNA: TGCAGTGCTAGAGGAAACCAGGGGGCCTTACCCCCCTACGAGCAGTACTTC
CDR3 protein: CSARGNQGALPPYEQYF
V gene: TRBV20-1
J gene: TRBJ2-7
D gene: TRBD1
clone size: -

CDR3 DNA: TGTGCCAGCAGTTTGTTTCTGGTTGGAGTCACTGAAGCTTTCTTT
CDR3 protein: CASSLFLVGVTEAFF
V gene: TRBV12-3/TRBV12-4
J gene: TRBJ1-1
D gene: -
clone size: many

CDR3 DNA: TGTGCCAGCAGCCTGTACACAGGGTCCGATGAGCAGTTCTTC
CDR3 protein: CASSLYTGSDEQFF
V gene: TRBV6-2/TRBV6-3
J gene: TRBJ2-1
D gene: -
clone size: -

CDR3 DNA: TGTGCCAGCAGCCAAGATGCCGGGCGAGCTTTCTTT
CDR3 protein: CASSQDAGRAFF
V gene: TRBV3-1
J gene: TRBJ1-1
D gene: -
clone size: few

CDR3 DNA: TGCAGTGCTACTCACGACCTGAATGAAAAACTGTTTTTT
CDR3 protein: CSATHDLNEKLFF
V gene: TRBV20-1
J gene: TRBJ1-4
D gene: -
clone size: many

CDR3 DNA: TGTGCCAGCAGTGAAGGGATTCCCGGACAGGCTGAAGTTTTCTTT
CDR3 protein: CASSEGIPGQAEVFF
V gene: TRBV6-1
J gene: TRBJ1-1
D gene: TRBD1
clone size: -

CDR3 DNA: TGTGCCAGCAGTGGGACAGGGGAAGCTTTCTTT
CDR3 protein: CASSGTGEAFF
V gene: TRBV6-5
J gene: TRBJ1-1
D gene: TRBD1
clone size: -

CDR3 DNA: TGTGCCAGCTCTCCTGGGAGATCTGAAGCTTTCTTT
CDR3 protein: CASSPGRSEAFF
V gene: TRBV18
J gene: TRBJ1-1
D gene: -
clone size: few

CDR3 DNA: TGTGCCAGCAGCCCTAGGGAGACCCAGTACTTC
CDR3 protein: CASSPRETQYF
V gene: TRBV28
J gene: TRBJ2-5
D gene: -
clone size: many

CDR3 DNA: TGCAGCGTTGCTCGCGGGGGGAGCACAGATACGCAGTATTTT
CDR3 protein: CSVARGGSTDTQYF
V gene: TRBV29-1
J gene: TRBJ2-3
D gene: TRBD2
clone size: -

CDR3 DNA: TGCGCCAGCAAAACCGGGGACATTGCTTTCTTT
CDR3 protein: CASKTGDIAFF
V gene: TRBV5-1
J gene: TRBJ1-1
D gene: -
clone size: -

CDR3 DNA: TGTGCCAGCAGCAACCACCGGGACGGGTCGTTACAGCCCCAGCATTTT
CDR3 protein: CASSNHRDGSLQPQHF
V gene: TRBV5-5
J gene: TRBJ1-5
D gene: -
clone size: many

CDR3 DNA: TGTGCTACATGGGGTGAAGGCTACCAAGAGACCCAGTACTTC
CDR3 protein: CATWGEGYQETQYF
V gene: TRBV28
J gene: TRBJ2-5
D gene: -
clone size: -

CDR3 DNA: TGTGCCAGCAGCCCCCTGAGTAGCGGGGTCGAGACCCAGTACTTC
CDR3 protein: CASSPLSSGVETQYF
V gene: TRBV7-3
J gene: TRBJ2-5
D gene: TRBD2
clone size: -

CDR3 DNA: TGTGCCCTCGGGACGACTGGGGCCAACGTCCTGACTTTC
CDR3 protein: CALGTTGANVLTF
V gene: TRBV10-3
J gene: TRBJ2-6
D gene: -
clone size: -

CDR3 DNA: TGTGCCAGCAGCCAAGGGTGGGGCTCCGGAGAGACCCAGTACTTC
CDR3 protein: CASSQGWGSGETQYF
V gene: TRBV3-1
J gene: TRBJ2-5
D gene: -
clone size: few

CDR3 DNA: TGTGCCAGCAGTTTACGGGGCGGGGGCCTTAGCACAGATACGCAGTATTTT
CDR3 protein: CASSLRGGGLSTDTQYF
V gene: TRBV12-3/TRBV12-4
J gene: TRBJ2-3
D gene: -
clone size: -

CDR3 DNA: TGTGCCAGCAGCTATAGCAGCTACAATGAGCAGTTCTTC
CDR3 protein: CASSYSSYNEQFF
V gene: TRBV28
J gene: TRBJ2-1
D gene: -
clone size: many

CDR3 DNA: TGTGCCAGCAGCTTGGACCCCGGCCTTATGAACACTGAAGCTTTCTTT
CDR3 protein: CASSLDPGLMNTEAFF
V gene: TRBV5-4
J gene: TRBJ1-1
D gene: -
clone size: many

CDR3 DNA: TGTGCCAGTAGTATGTCCGACATCACCGGGGAGCTGTTTTTT
CDR3 protein: CASSMSDITGELFF
V gene: TRBV19
J gene: TRBJ2-2
D gene: -
clone size: many

CDR3 DNA: TGCAGCGTTGAAGTGGTCCTAGGAACTGGTCATGGCTACACCTTC
CDR3 protein: CSVEVVLGTGHGYTF
V gene: TRBV29-1
J gene: TRBJ1-2
D gene: -
clone size: -

CDR3 DNA: TGTGCCAGCTCCGGGACTAGCGGGGGCCTAAGGGAGACCCAGTACTTC
CDR3 protein: CASSGTSGGLRETQYF
V gene: TRBV18
J gene: TRBJ2-5
D gene: TRBD2
clone size: many

CDR3 DNA: TGCGCCAGCAGCAGGGGGCCTAGCGAATCCTACAATGAGCAGTTCTTC
CDR3 protein: CASSRGPSESYNEQFF
V gene: TRBV5-1
J gene: TRBJ2-1
D gene: -
clone size: many

CDR3 DNA: TGTGCCAGCAGCCCACCGGGTAGTAGAGTTGGCTACACCTTC
CDR3 protein: CASSPPGSRVGYTF
V gene: TRBV3-1
J gene: TRBJ1-2
D gene: -
clone size: few

CDR3 DNA: TGTGCCAGCTCACCCTGGGTGGATTCACCCCTCCACTTT
CDR3 protein: CASSPWVDSPLHF
V gene: TRBV18
J gene: TRBJ1-6
D gene: -
clone size: few

CDR3 DNA: TGTGCCAGCAGCGCGGACCCGACAGGGAACGGCTACACCTTC
CDR3 protein: CASSADPTGNGYTF
V gene: TRBV7-2
J gene: TRBJ1-2
D gene: TRBD1
clone size: few

CDR3 DNA: TGCAGCGTTGAAAGGAGCACAGGGGGAGCCTATGGCTACACCTTC
CDR3 protein: CSVERSTGGAYGYTF
V gene: TRBV29-1
J gene: TRBJ1-2
D gene: TRBD1
clone size: many